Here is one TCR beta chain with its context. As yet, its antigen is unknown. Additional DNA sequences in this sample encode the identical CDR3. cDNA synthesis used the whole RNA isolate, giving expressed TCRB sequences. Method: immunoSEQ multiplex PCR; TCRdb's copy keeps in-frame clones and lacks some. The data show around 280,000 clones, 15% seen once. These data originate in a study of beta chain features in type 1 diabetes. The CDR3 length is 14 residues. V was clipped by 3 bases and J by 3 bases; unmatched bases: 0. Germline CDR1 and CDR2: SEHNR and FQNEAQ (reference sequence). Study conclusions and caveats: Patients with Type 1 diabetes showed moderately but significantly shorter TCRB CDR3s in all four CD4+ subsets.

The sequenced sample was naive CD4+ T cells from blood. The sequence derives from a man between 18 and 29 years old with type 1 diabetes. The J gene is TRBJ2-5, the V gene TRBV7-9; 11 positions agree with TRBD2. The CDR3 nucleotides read TGTGCCAGCAGCTTGGGACTAGCGGAAGAGACCCAGTACTTC. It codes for CASSLGLAEETQYF.